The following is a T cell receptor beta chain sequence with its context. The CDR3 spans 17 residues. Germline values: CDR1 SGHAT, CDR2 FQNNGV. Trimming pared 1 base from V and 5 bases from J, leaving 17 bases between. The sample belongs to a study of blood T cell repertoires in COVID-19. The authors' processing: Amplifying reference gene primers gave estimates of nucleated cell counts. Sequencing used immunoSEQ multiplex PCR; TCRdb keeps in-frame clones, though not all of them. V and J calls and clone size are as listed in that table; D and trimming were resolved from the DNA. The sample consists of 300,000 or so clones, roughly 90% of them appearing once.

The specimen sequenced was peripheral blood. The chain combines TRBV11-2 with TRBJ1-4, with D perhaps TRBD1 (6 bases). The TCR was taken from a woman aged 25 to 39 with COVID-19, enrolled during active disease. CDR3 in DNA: TGTGCCAGCAGCTTAGTCGGGTTTGGGACATCGAATGAAAAACTGTTTTTT. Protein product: CASSLVGFGTSNEKLFF.